Listed here are 19 T cell receptor beta chains from one sample, sequenced in a study of early T cells in non-severe SARS-CoV-2 infection. TCRdb called the 5' RACE reads again in MiXCR, with one record for every CDR3 protein. Among 100,000 to 120,000 distinct CDR3 sequences listed, roughly 12% were seen once. The sequences come from whole blood, collected at baseline. These receptors originate from an adult who was a healthcare worker with PCR-confirmed SARS-CoV-2 infection or an uninfected control (not recorded which).

The CDR3 region has the DNA TGTGCCACCAGGGGGGCCTCGAGCTCCTACAATGAGCAGTTCTTC. The encoded protein is CATRGASSSYNEQFF. The V call is TRBV2, the J call TRBJ2-1; perhaps TRBD1 as D (7 bases). Germline-derived CDR1 and CDR2 are SNHLY and FYNNEI. Trimming stripped 10 bases from V and 0 bases from J, with 16 bases between. This CDR3 has 15 amino acids.

This clonotype has only a few counts. J is TRBJ1-1 and V is TRBV5-5; a weak D match, TRBD1 (5 bases). The CDR3 covers 15 residues. Germline CDR1 reads SGHKS; CDR2 reads YYEKEE (reference sequence). V lost 0 bases to trimming and J lost 1 base, with 10 bases between them. The CDR3 region has the DNA TGTGCCAGCAGCTTGGTAGGCAGGGCGAACACTGAAGCTTTCTTT. Protein sequence: CASSLVGRANTEAFF. The full variable domain, with the rest looked up from reference TRBV5-5 and TRBJ1-1, is DAGVTQSPTHLIKTRGQQVTLRCSPISGHKSVSWYQQVLGQGPQFIFQYYEKEERGRGNFPDRFSARQFPNYSSELNVNALLLGDSALYLCASSLVGRANTEAFFGQGTRLTVV.

This clonotype has only a few counts. The V gene is TRBV30, the J gene TRBJ2-2; TRBD2 aligns across 11 bases. Trimming cost V 2 bases and J 3 bases; bases outside gene matches: 5. This CDR3 region has 16 residues. Germline V gene lookup returns CDR1 GTSNPN and CDR2 SVGIG (reference sequence). CDR3 residues: CAWSLLAGGYTGELFF. The CDR3, as DNA: TGTGCCTGGAGTCTCCTAGCGGGGGGTTACACCGGGGAGCTGTTTTTT.

This rearrangement joins TRBV5-1 to TRBJ2-2; 8 nucleotides line up with TRBD1. After removal of 2 bases from V and 5 bases from J, the junction contained 5 bases not matched to a gene. CDR1 and CDR2 from the germline V gene are SGHRS and YFSETQ. The CDR3 covers 15 residues. The CDR3 sequence is CASSFGQGGTGELFF. Here the CDR3 DNA reads TGCGCCAGCAGCTTTGGACAGGGAGGAACCGGGGAGCTGTTTTTT.

The chain recombines TRBV29-1 with TRBJ1-4, with D uncertain. The length of the CDR3 is 12 residues. V lost 3 bases and J 8 bases, leaving 10 bases between the germline ends. Germline V gene sequence: CDR1 SQVTM, CDR2 ANQGSEA. CDR3 loop: CSVDGRGEKLFF. DNA for the CDR3: TGCAGCGTTGATGGGCGAGGGGAAAAACTGTTTTTT.

There are many counts of this clonotype. The chain combines TRBV4-2 with TRBJ2-7, with 8 bases identical to TRBD1. The CDR3 contains 14 residues. The trim removed 3 bases at V and 2 bases at J, leaving 3 bases unmatched. Germline V lookup: CDR1 LGHNA, CDR2 YNFKEQ. The CDR3 loop reads CASSHLRGPYEQYF. The CDR3 DNA sequence: TGTGCCAGCAGCCACCTCAGGGGGCCCTACGAGCAGTACTTC.

The chain links TRBV5-4 to TRBJ2-2; 7 bases line up with TRBD2. V gave up 1 base and J gave up 5 bases; unmatched junction bases: 2. This CDR3 spans 14 amino acids. Germline CDR1 reads SGHNT; CDR2 reads YYREEE (reference sequence). The CDR3 coding sequence is TGTGCCAGCAGCTTGCAGGGAGGGACCGGGGAGCTGTTTTTT. Protein: CASSLQGGTGELFF.

This clonotype turned up a few times. The V call is TRBV28, the J call TRBJ2-1; TRBD2 aligns across 10 bases. Germline CDR1 MDHEN, CDR2 SYDVKM. The ends lost 4 bases at V and 3 bases at J; junction bases unmatched: 12. The CDR3 spans 18 residues. This CDR3 is CASSSMSGTSEVYNEQFF. CDR3 DNA sequence: TGTGCCAGCAGTTCAATGTCCGGGACTAGCGAGGTCTACAATGAGCAGTTCTTC.

This clonotype was counted between two and nine times. The chain combines TRBV19 with TRBJ2-3; D may be TRBD1 (5 bases). The V end lost 1 base, the J end lost 2 bases, and 13 bases lay between the germline ends. Germline V gene data show CDR1 as LNHDA and CDR2 as SQIVND (reference sequence). This CDR3 contains 16 residues. CDR3 loop: CASSIGWGGLTDTQYF. DNA for the CDR3: TGTGCCAGTAGTATAGGGTGGGGCGGTCTCACAGATACGCAGTATTTT.

This chain uses TRBV28 with TRBJ2-7; 7 bases fit TRBD1. The V segment lost 7 bases and the J segment 2 bases; nucleotides outside the gene matches: 14. The CDR3 is made up of 16 amino acids. From germline, CDR1 is MDHEN and CDR2 SYDVKM. The CDR3 nucleotides read TGTGCCAGCAAGGGGGCCCATGAGGGAATAACCTACGAGCAGTACTTC. Protein sequence: CASKGAHEGITYEQYF.

This clonotype was found many times. The chain links TRBV5-6 to TRBJ1-1, with 7 bases identical to TRBD1. The CDR3 length is 14 residues. The V segment lost 4 bases and the J segment 2 bases; nucleotides outside the gene matches: 5. From germline, CDR1 is SGHDT and CDR2 YYEEEE. The CDR3 nucleotides are TGTGCCAGCAGCACCGGACAGGTTAACACTGAAGCTTTCTTT. As protein: CASSTGQVNTEAFF.

V and J are TRBV6-6 and TRBJ2-5; no reliable D call. V was pared by 2 bases and J by 5 bases, with 9 bases between. The CDR3 has 13 residues. The V gene's germline CDR1 is MNHNY and CDR2 SVGAGI (reference sequence). The CDR3 is CASSYRPQETQYF. The CDR3 DNA reads TGTGCCAGCAGTTACCGTCCGCAGGAGACCCAGTACTTC.

Only a few counts were recorded for this clonotype. The chain joins TRBV25-1 to TRBJ2-3; TRBD2 matches 7 bases. This CDR3 is 14 amino acids long. The J segment lost 4 bases and the V segment lost 2 bases, leaving 3 bases of the junction unmatched. Germline V lookup: CDR1 MGHDK, CDR2 SYGVNS. This CDR3 reads CASSEGLAADTQYF. The CDR3 DNA is TGTGCCAGCAGTGAAGGGCTAGCGGCAGATACGCAGTATTTT.

The V call is TRBV9, the J call TRBJ1-3; TRBD1 might be the D (6 bases). The CDR3 length is 15 residues. Trimming took off 0 bases at V and 3 bases at J, with 10 bases between the two ends. Germline V gene lookup returns CDR1 SGDLS and CDR2 YYNGEE. This CDR3 reads CASSVVAGDGNTIYF. The CDR3, as DNA: TGTGCCAGCAGCGTAGTGGCAGGGGATGGAAACACCATATATTTT.

The rearrangement joins TRBV18 to TRBJ2-2; 10 positions match TRBD2. Germline trimming cut 5 bases from V and 6 bases from J; bases unmatched to any gene: 9. Germline V lookup: CDR1 KGHSH, CDR2 LQKENI. This CDR3 contains 16 residues. DNA of the CDR3: TGTGCCAGCTCATACGCTGCTAGCGGGAGTGCCGGGGAGCTGTTTTTT. Translation: CASSYAASGSAGELFF. The whole variable domain, remainder taken from reference TRBV18 and TRBJ2-2, is NAGVMQNPRHLVRRRGQEARLRCSPMKGHSHVYWYRQLPEEGLKFMVYLQKENIIDESGMPKERFSAEFPKEGPSILRIQQVVRGDSAAYFCASSYAASGSAGELFFGEGSRLTVL.

This clonotype was found many times. J is TRBJ2-1 and V is TRBV18, with unresolved D. Germline V CDR1 and CDR2: KGHSH, LQKENI. V lost 0 bases, J lost 9 bases, and 6 bases lay in between. The CDR3 consists of 12 residues. The chain's CDR3 is CASSPPISEQFF. As DNA, the CDR3 is TGTGCCAGCTCACCACCTATTAGTGAGCAGTTCTTC.

This clonotype was detected a few times. This sequence joins TRBV12-3 or TRBV12-4 and TRBJ1-1; D might be TRBD1 (6 bases). The CDR3 consists of 17 residues. Trimming cost V 6 bases and J 4 bases, with 24 bases left between them. CDR3 nucleotides: TGTGCCAGCAGCATACGAATCTCAGGGGATAGGGGCACTGAAGCTTTCTTT. Its translation is CASSIRISGDRGTEAFF.

This clonotype was seen at least ten times. This chain links TRBV30 with TRBJ1-1, with D possibly TRBD1 on 6 matching bases. V lost 5 bases, J lost 3 bases, and 16 bases lay in between. The V gene's germline CDR1 is GTSNPN and CDR2 SVGIG (reference sequence). The CDR3 is 14 residues long. The CDR3 DNA reads as TGTGCCTGGGGCCGTCAGGGGCCGGACACTGAAGCTTTCTTT. It translates to CAWGRQGPDTEAFF.

The chain's CDR3 is CASSRDKGGPYTQYF. In nucleotides, the CDR3 is TGTGCCAGCAGCCGTGACAAGGGAGGCCCGTATACGCAGTATTTT. The rearrangement joins TRBV7-9 to TRBJ2-3; a possible D gene is TRBD2 (6 bases). Germline values: CDR1 SEHNR, CDR2 FQNEAQ (reference sequence). Trimming removed 5 bases from V and 7 bases from J, with 19 bases in between. There are 15 residues in the CDR3.